The T cell receptor (beta chain) described here comes from a study of T-cell memory formation after mild COVID-19. This clonotype was seen a few times. Its antigen is still unknown. Trimming cost V 5 bases and J 4 bases; bases outside gene matches: 10. The germline CDR1 and CDR2 sequences are SGHVS and FQNEAQ. This CDR3 is built from 16 residues. Findings and limits, study-wide: Later expanders leaned CD4+, whereas day 15 to 85 contracting clones were balanced CD4/CD8.

TCRdb independently ran MiXCR on the 5' RACE reads; one entry per CDR3 protein. The sample holds over 350,000 distinct CDR3 sequences, 20% to 25% seen once. Sample: PBMCs or a T cell subset sorted from them (not recorded which). The sequence was obtained from an adult woman who had mild COVID-19 (a few samples of this study predate the infection). Cell type and time point are not known. The chain couples TRBV7-8 to TRBJ1-1; 10 positions match TRBD1. The CDR3 coding sequence is TGTGCCAGCAGCACCTCGGACAGGGGGTTACTCACTGAAGCTTTCTTT. Translation gives CASSTSDRGLLTEAFF.